Each of the 2 T cell receptor beta chains below was sequenced from the same sample in a study of blood T cell repertoires in COVID-19 (dated by TCRdb to 2020 to 2022). The library came from the immunoSEQ multiplex PCR assay. The clones in this table, taken by TCRdb from immuneACCESS, are in-frame only. Not every clone is retained; where verified, under half of the shortfall comes from an unresolved V gene, and the cause of the rest is unknown. For this sample there are 130,000 to 150,000 clones; 87% appear just once. Less than 0.95% of the sample comes from the top ten. Sequencing used peripheral blood. These receptor sequences come from a woman in her fifties or sixties with acute or convalescent COVID-19.

The CDR3 DNA reads TGCAGTGCTAATGAAGGGGATAATGGCAATCAGCCCCAGCATTTT. Translated: CSANEGDNGNQPQHF. The rearrangement links TRBV20-1 to TRBJ1-5; weak D call: TRBD1 (5 bases). V was trimmed by 4 bases and J by 2 bases, leaving 15 bases between them. There are 15 residues in the CDR3. Germline CDR1 reads DFQATT; CDR2 reads SNEGSKA (reference sequence).

This chain links TRBV2 with TRBJ1-1; 8 positions match TRBD1. This CDR3 spans 11 amino acids. Germline-derived CDR1 and CDR2 are SNHLY and FYNNEI. Trimming at V came to 9 bases and at J to 4 bases, leaving 1 base not matched to a gene. CDR3: CASTGGTEAFF. The CDR3 nucleotides are TGTGCCAGTACAGGGGGCACTGAAGCTTTCTTT.